The TCR beta chain under discussion was sequenced for a study of beta chain features in type 1 diabetes. This clone was detected only a few times. The length of the CDR3 is 16 residues. CDR1 SGHAT and CDR2 FQNNGV come from the germline V gene. The germline V and J ends were trimmed by 1 base and 0 bases, with 12 bases remaining between them. As every portion of the isolated RNA was reverse transcribed, the sequencing read expressed TCRB transcripts. Sequencing was performed with immunoSEQ multiplex PCR; in TCRdb, only in-frame clones are kept and a portion is missing. The sample has about 340,000 clones; roughly 8% are singletons.

The sequenced material came from central memory CD4+ T cells from blood. This chain links TRBV11-2 with TRBJ2-5; D not resolved. This clonotype was obtained from a woman younger than 30 in good health. CDR3 region: CASSLAAASHQETQYF. The CDR3 DNA is TGTGCCAGCAGCTTAGCTGCAGCGTCCCACCAAGAGACCCAGTACTTC.